This T cell receptor (beta chain) is drawn from a study of T-cell reconstitution after alpha-beta-depleted transplantation in children. The authors prepared the TCRbeta library with unique molecular identifiers. One entry per CDR3 protein results from TCRdb running MiXCR on the PCR reads. The sample lists about 360,000 distinct CDR3 sequences; approximately 12% were seen once. This clonotype was observed many times. The receptor was isolated from a human donor who donated a stem cell graft to a child with Fanconi anemia. The source material was PBMCs, sampled from the stem cell graft.

CDR3 coding DNA: TGTGCCAGCAGTCCCGCGGGTTTGTCCTACAATGAGCAGTTCTTC. Amino acids: CASSPAGLSYNEQFF. V usage is TRBV6-1 and J usage is TRBJ2-1; tentatively, D is TRBD2 (5 bases). This CDR3 contains 15 residues. The V end was cut by 5 bases, the J end by 1 base, with 12 bases between. Germline loops: CDR1 MNHNS, CDR2 SASEGT.